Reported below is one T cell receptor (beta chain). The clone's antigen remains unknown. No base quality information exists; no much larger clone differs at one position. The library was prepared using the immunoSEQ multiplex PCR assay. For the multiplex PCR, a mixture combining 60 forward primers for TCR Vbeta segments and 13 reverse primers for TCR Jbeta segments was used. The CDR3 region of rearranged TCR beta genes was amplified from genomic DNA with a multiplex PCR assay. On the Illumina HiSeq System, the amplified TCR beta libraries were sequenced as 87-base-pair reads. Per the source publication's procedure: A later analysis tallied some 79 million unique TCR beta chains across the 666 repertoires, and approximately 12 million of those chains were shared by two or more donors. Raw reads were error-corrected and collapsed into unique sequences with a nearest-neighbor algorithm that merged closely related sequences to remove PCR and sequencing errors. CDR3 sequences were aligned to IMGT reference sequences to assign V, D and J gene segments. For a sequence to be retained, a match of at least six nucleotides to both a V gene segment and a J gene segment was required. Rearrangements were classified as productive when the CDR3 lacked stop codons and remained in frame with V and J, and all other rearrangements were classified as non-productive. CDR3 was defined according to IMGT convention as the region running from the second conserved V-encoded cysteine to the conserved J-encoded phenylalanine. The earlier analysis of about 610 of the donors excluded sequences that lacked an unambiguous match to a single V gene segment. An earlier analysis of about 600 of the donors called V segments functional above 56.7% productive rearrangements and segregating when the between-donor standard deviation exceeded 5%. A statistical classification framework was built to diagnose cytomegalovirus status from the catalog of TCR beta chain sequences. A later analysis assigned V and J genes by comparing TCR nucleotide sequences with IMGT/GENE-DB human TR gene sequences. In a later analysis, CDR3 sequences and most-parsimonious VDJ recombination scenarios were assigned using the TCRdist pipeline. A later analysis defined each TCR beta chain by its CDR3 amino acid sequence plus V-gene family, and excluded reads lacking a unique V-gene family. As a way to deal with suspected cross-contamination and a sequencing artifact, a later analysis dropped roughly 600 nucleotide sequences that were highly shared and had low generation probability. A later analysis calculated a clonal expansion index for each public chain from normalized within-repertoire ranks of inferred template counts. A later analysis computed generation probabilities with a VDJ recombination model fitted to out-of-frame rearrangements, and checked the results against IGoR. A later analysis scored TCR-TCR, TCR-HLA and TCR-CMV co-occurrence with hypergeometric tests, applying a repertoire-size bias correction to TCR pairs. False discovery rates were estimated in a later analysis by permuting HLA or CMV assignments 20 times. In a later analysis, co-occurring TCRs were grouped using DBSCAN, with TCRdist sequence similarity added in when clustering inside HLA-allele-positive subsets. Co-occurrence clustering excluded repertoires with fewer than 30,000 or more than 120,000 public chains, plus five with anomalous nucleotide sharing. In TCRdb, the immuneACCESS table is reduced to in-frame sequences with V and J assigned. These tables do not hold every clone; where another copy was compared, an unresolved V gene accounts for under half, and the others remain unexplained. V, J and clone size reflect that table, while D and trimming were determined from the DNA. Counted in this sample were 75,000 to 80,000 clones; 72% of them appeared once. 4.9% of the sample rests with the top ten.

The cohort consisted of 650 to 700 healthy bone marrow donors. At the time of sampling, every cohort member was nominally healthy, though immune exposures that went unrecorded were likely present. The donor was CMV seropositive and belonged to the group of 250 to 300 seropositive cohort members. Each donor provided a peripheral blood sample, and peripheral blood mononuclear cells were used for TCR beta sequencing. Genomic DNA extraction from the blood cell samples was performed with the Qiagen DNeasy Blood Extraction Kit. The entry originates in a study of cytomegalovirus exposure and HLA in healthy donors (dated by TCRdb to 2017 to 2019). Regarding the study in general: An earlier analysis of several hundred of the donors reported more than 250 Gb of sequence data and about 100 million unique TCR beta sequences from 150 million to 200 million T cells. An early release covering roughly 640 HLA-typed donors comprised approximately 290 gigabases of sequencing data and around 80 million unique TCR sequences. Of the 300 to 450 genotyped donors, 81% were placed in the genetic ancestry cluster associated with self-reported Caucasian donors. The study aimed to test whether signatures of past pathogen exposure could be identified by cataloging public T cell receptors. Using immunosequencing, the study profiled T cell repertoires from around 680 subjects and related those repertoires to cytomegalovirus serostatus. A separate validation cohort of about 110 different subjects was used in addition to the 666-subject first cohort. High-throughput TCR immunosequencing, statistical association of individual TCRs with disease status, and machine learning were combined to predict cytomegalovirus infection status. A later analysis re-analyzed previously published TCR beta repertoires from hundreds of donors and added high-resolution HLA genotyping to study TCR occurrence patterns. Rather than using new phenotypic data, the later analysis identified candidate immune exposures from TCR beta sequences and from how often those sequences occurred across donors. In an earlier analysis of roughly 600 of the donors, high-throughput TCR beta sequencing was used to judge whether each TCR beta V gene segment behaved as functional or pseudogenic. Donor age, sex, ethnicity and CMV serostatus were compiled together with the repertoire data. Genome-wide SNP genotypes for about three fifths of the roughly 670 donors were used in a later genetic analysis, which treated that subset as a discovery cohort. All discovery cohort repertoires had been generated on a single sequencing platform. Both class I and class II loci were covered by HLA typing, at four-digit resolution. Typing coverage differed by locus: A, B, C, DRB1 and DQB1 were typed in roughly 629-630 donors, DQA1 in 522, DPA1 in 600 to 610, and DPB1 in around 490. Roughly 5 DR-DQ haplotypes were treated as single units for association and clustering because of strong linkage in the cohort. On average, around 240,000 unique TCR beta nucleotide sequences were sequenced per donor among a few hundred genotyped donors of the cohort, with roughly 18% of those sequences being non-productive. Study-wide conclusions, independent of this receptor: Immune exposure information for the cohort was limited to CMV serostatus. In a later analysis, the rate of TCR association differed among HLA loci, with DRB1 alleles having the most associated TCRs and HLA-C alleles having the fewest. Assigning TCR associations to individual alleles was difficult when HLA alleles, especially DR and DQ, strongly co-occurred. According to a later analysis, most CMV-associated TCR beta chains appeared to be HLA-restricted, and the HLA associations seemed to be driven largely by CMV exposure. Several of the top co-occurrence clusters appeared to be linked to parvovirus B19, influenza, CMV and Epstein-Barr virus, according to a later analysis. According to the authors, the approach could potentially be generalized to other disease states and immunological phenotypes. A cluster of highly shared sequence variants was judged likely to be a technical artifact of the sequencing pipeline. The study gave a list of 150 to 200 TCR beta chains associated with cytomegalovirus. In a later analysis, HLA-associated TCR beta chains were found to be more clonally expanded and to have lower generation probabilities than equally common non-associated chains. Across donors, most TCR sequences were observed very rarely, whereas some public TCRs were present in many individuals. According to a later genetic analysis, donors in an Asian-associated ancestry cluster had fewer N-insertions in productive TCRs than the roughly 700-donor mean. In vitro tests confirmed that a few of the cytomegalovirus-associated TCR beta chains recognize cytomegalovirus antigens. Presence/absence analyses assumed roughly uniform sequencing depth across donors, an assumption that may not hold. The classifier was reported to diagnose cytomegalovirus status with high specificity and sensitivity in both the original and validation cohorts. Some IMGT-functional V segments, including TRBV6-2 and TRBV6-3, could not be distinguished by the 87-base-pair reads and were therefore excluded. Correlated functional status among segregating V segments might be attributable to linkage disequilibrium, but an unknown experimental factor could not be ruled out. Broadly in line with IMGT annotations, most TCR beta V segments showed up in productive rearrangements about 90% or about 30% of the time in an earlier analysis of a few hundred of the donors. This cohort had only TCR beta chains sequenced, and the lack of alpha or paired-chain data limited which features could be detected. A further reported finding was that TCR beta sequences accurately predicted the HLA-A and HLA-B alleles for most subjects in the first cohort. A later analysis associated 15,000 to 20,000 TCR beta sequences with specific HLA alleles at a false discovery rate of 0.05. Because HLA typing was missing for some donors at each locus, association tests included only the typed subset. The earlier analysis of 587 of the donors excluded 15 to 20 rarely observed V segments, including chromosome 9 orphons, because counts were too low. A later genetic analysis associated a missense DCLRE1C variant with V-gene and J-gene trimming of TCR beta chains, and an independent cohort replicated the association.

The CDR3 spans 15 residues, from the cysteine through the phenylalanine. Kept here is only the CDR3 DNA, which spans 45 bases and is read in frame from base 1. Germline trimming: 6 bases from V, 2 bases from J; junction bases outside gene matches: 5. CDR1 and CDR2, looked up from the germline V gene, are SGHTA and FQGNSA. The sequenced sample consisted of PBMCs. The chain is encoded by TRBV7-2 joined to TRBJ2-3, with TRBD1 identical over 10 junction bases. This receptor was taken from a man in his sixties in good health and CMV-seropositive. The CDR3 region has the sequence CASSPDRGVTDTQYF. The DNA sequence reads TGTGCCAGCAGTCCGGACAGGGGGGTCACAGATACGCAGTATTTT. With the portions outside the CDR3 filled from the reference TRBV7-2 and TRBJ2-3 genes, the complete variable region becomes GAGVSQSPSNKVTEKGKDVELRCDPISGHTALYWYRQSLGQGLEFLIYFQGNSAPDKSGLPSDRFSAERTGGSVSTLTIQRTQQEDSAVYLCASSPDRGVTDTQYFGPGTRLTVL.